Listed below are T cell receptor beta chains from one sample, sequenced in a study of PD-1 blockade in mismatch repair-deficient tumors. TCRdb's table, derived via immunoSEQ multiplex PCR, lists solely in-frame clones and lacks some. The sample lists several thousand clones; roughly 84% were seen once. Their antigen targets remain unknown. Sequenced material: cells cultured in vitro, taken from a patient treated with pembrolizumab. Receptor source: an adult with mismatch repair-deficient cancer. Both conserved end residues are trimmed from each CDR3. Fields, in order: J gene, clone size, V gene, CDR3 protein. A clone size is listed for some rows: how often the clone was seen (once, few, many), or a class if it is expanded.

TRBJ1-2 | . | TRBV28 | ASSLDRNYGYT
TRBJ2-2 | . | TRBV10-3 | AILRPNTGELF
TRBJ2-2 | . | TRBV6-6 | ASSYNRNTGELF
TRBJ2-6 | . | TRBV6-6 | ASGTASGANVLT
TRBJ2-1 | . | TRBV28 | ASSPFLGGDEQF
TRBJ2-2 | few | TRBV9 | ASSVETGGTGELF
TRBJ2-5 | . | TRBV7-7 | ASSFSGGETQY
TRBJ1-1 | . | TRBV14 | ASSQTTGFTEAF
TRBJ2-1 | . | TRBV7-3 | ASSPTRTSNNEQF
TRBJ2-3 | . | TRBV6-1 | ASSESGVTQY
TRBJ2-3 | . | TRBV5-1 | ASSPRLAGVTDTQY
TRBJ1-1 | . | TRBV4-1 | ASSQDMGLTEAF
TRBJ2-5 | . | TRBV28 | ASGQGSETQY
TRBJ2-7 | . | TRBV30 | AWSGLVYEQY
TRBJ2-5 | . | TRBV7-6 | ASSSTAEGSQETQY
TRBJ2-2 | . | TRBV11-2 | ASSLSEGGAGGELF
TRBJ2-1 | . | TRBV2 | ASRLSGSSYNEQF
TRBJ2-7 | . | TRBV18 | ASSPTGDSHEQY
TRBJ1-1 | . | TRBV6-5 | ASSSLRGTEAF
TRBJ1-4 | . | TRBV7-9 | ASSTQGSTNEKLF
TRBJ1-1 | . | TRBV13 | ATRGGENTEAF
TRBJ1-2 | . | TRBV27 | ASSLSGLKNYGYT
TRBJ2-1 | once | TRBV28 | ASSRDQGSYNEQF
TRBJ2-1 | . | TRBV28 | ASSSPYEQF
TRBJ2-7 | . | TRBV15 | ATSRPGQGSHEQY
TRBJ1-3 | . | TRBV6-5 | ATTEGAPGNTIY
TRBJ2-2 | . | TRBV7-9 | ASSLRPLRVANTGELF
TRBJ2-3 | . | TRBV5-1 | ASSLHGSDTQY